This T cell receptor (beta chain) was documented in a study of blood T cell repertoires in COVID-19. Study-wide background: Donors in the United States, Italy and Spain gave samples during acute or convalescent COVID-19.

Assay used: immunoSEQ multiplex PCR; TCRdb lists only in-frame clones, some missing. The table has approximately 260,000 clones, around 87% seen once. The junction had 16 bases not matched to a gene; V was cut back by 5 bases and J by 2 bases. The CDR3 has 19 residues. Per the germline V gene, CDR1 is MNHEY and CDR2 is SVGEGT. The gene calls are TRBV6-2 or TRBV6-3 and TRBJ1-1; 11 bases agree with TRBD1. The sequence was collected from a man aged 18-30 years with active or convalescent COVID-19. Sequencing was done on a sample of peripheral blood. The CDR3 region has the DNA TGTGCCAGCAGTCAGGGACAGGGGGAATGGTTTGGAGCTAACACTGAAGCTTTCTTT. It codes for CASSQGQGEWFGANTEAFF.